This T cell receptor beta chain was found in a study of read filtering for tumor transcriptome and immune sequencing. Germline lookup yields CDR1 SGHTA and CDR2 FQGTGA. V trimming: 5 bases; J trimming: 5 bases; junction bases outside the gene matches: 6. This CDR3 region has 14 residues. This library used roughly 400 ng RNA and molecular barcoded adaptors spanning alpha/delta and beta/gamma chains. A single record per CDR3 protein comes from TCRdb applying MiXCR to the reads. Among some 38,000 distinct CDR3 sequences, approximately 14% were seen once, and the ten largest hold less than 9%. This clonotype was counted at least ten times.

The receptor was isolated from a donor at least 40 years old with multiple myeloma. Sequencing was performed on a population of CD138-negative cells sorted from bone marrow. This chain connects TRBV7-3 to TRBJ2-5; 9 positions match TRBD1. DNA for the CDR3: TGTGCCAGCAGCCGGACAGGGGTGGGGGAGACCCAGTACTTC. It encodes CASSRTGVGETQYF.